The subject of this entry is one T cell receptor (beta chain). Its cognate antigen is unknown. The data were obtained in a study of a mutant IDH1 vaccine in newly diagnosed glioma. The method was immunoSEQ multiplex PCR; TCRdb's version includes in-frame clones alone and lacks a portion of them. Among approximately 62,000 clones listed, 70% to 90% were seen once. Trimming at V came to 0 bases and at J to 0 bases, leaving 2 bases not matched to a gene. The CDR3 loop spans 16 amino acids. Germline V gene sequence: CDR1 SGHRS, CDR2 YFSETQ. Time point reported: week 23, last vaccination. Vaccination comprised doses that each held 300 ug of mutant IDH1 20-mer peptide, plus topical imiquimod.

The rearrangement uses TRBV5-1 and TRBJ1-2; 10 bases fit TRBD1. The TCR comes from a young man with glioma. This specimen was PBMCs, taken from a glioma patient whose treatment included an IDH1 peptide vaccine. The DNA for the CDR3 is TGCGCCAGCAGCTTGGTGGGACAGGGGACTAACTATGGCTACACCTTC. It yields the protein CASSLVGQGTNYGYTF. The full variable domain, its missing parts supplied by reference TRBV5-1 and TRBJ1-2, is KAGVTQTPRYLIKTRGQQVTLSCSPISGHRSVSWYQQTPGQGLQFLFEYFSETQRNKGNFPGRFSGRQFSNSRSEMNVSTLELGDSALYLCASSLVGQGTNYGYTFGSGTRLTVV.